A single sample gave rise to the 31 T cell receptor beta chains below, sequenced in a study of Ad26.COV2.S vaccination and SARS-CoV-2 variants. Noted treatment: over 15 received Ad26.COV2.S at low or high dose, single or two shots; five or six received placebo; per-sample allocation not given. The study sampled participants on day 63 after the first vaccine or placebo injection. The table came from immunoSEQ multiplex PCR; TCRdb's copy has only in-frame clones and leaves some out. The top ten clones hold 12% of a sample with 410,000 or so clones, around 90% of them seen once. This material consisted of peripheral blood, taken in a trial of Ad26.COV2.S vaccine versus placebo. These receptors originate from a person aged 18-60 years who received the Ad26.COV2.S COVID-19 vaccine or a placebo.

The gene calls are TRBV19 and TRBJ1-5; TRBD1 aligns across 7 bases. The CDR3 has 15 amino acids. J was trimmed by 3 bases and V by 3 bases; bases with no gene match: 5. Germline V gene lookup returns CDR1 LNHDA and CDR2 SQIVND (reference sequence). CDR3 loop: CASSMLQGYNQPQHF. The CDR3, as DNA: TGTGCCAGTAGTATGTTACAGGGGTACAATCAGCCCCAGCATTTT.

The rearrangement uses TRBV27 and TRBJ1-6, with unresolved D. This CDR3 contains 15 residues. The germline CDR1 and CDR2 sequences are MNHEY and SMNVEV (reference sequence). V was trimmed by 5 bases and J by 7 bases, leaving 15 bases between them. Here the CDR3 DNA reads TGTGCCAGCAGTCCCGCGACACGCAGAAATTCACCCCTCCACTTT. This codes for CASSPATRRNSPLHF.

V usage is TRBV19 and J usage is TRBJ1-5; D is unresolved. Germline V CDR1 and CDR2: LNHDA, SQIVND (reference sequence). V was shortened by 7 bases and J by 1 base, with 8 bases between the two germline ends. The CDR3 length is 13 residues. The CDR3 here is CASTLKSNQPQHF. CDR3 nucleotide sequence: TGTGCCAGTACCCTAAAAAGCAATCAGCCCCAGCATTTT. Full variable domain (rest looked up from reference TRBV19 and TRBJ1-5): DGGITQSPKYLFRKEGQNVTLSCEQNLNHDAMYWYRQDPGQGLRLIYYSQIVNDFQKGDIAEGYSVSREKKESFPLTVTSAQKNPTAFYLCASTLKSNQPQHFGDGTRLSIL.

The V and J genes are TRBV11-3 and TRBJ2-5, with 8 bases that match TRBD2. Germline V gives CDR1 SGHNT, CDR2 YENEEA. There are 14 residues in the CDR3. J was trimmed by 3 bases and V by 4 bases; bases with no gene match: 4. CDR3 DNA sequence: TGTGCCAGCAGCTCCCCGGGACTAGAAGAGACCCAGTACTTC. This codes for CASSSPGLEETQYF. Filled out from reference TRBV11-3 and TRBJ2-5, the complete variable domain reads EAGVVQSPRYKIIEKKQPVAFWCNPISGHNTLYWYLQNLGQGPELLIRYENEEAVDDSQLPKDRFSAERLKGVDSTLKIQPAELGDSAVYLCASSSPGLEETQYFGPGTRLLVL.

J is TRBJ2-7 and V is TRBV7-9, with 10 bases fitting TRBD2. There are 16 residues in the CDR3. Germline V gene lookup returns CDR1 SEHNR and CDR2 FQNEAQ (reference sequence). After removal of 6 bases from V and 3 bases from J, the junction contained 11 bases not matched to a gene. CDR3 loop: CASRSSKGLAYYEQYF. The CDR3 bases are TGTGCCAGCAGATCCTCGAAGGGACTAGCGTACTACGAGCAGTACTTC.

The V call is TRBV29-1, the J call TRBJ2-5, with no clear D. The CDR3 length is 13 residues. Germline-derived CDR1 and CDR2 are SQVTM and ANQGSEA. The V end lost 0 bases, the J end lost 5 bases, and 10 bases lay between the germline ends. The CDR3 DNA follows: TGCAGCGTTGAAGATGGGCTGGAGGAGACCCAGTACTTC. Encoded protein: CSVEDGLEETQYF.

The chain carries TRBV6-5 and TRBJ1-5; tentatively, D is TRBD1 (5 bases). This CDR3 has 13 residues. With 11 bases removed from V and 6 bases from J, the gap between germline ends came to 17 bases. Germline CDR1 MNHEY, CDR2 SVGAGI. CDR3 in amino acids: CAVSQGVSQPQHF. The CDR3 nucleotides read TGTGCCGTAAGTCAGGGTGTTAGTCAGCCCCAGCATTTT.

This clone was recorded only once. The chain has TRBV27 and TRBJ2-1; 12 nucleotides agree with TRBD2. The CDR3 is 15 amino acids. V trimming: 7 bases; J trimming: 8 bases; junction bases outside the gene matches: 9. Germline CDR1 is MNHEY and CDR2 is SMNVEV (reference sequence). The DNA of the CDR3 is TGTGCCAGCACCAGACTAGCGGGAGTGTTCGATGAGCAGTTCTTC. It encodes CASTRLAGVFDEQFF.

The table lists this clone with a count of one. The chain carries TRBV7-9 and TRBJ2-5; 12 nucleotides line up with TRBD2. J gave up 4 bases and V 5 bases, and 2 bases lay outside the gene matches. Germline loops: CDR1 SEHNR, CDR2 FQNEAQ (reference sequence). This CDR3 is 14 amino acids long. CDR3 bases: TGTGCCAGCAGCAGGACTAGCGGGACAGAGACCCAGTACTTC. It codes for CASSRTSGTETQYF.

The V and J genes are TRBV14 and TRBJ1-3, with unresolved D. This CDR3 spans 14 amino acids. The ends were cut back, 2 bases at V and 6 bases at J, with 11 bases in the middle. Germline CDR1 reads SGHDN; CDR2 reads FVKESK. The CDR3: CASSQLAGKNTIYF. The CDR3, as DNA: TGTGCCAGCAGCCAACTGGCGGGGAAAAACACCATATATTTT.

This sequence joins TRBV6-5 and TRBJ2-7, with a tentative D call TRBD2 (6 bases). Germline CDR1 and CDR2: MNHEY and SVGAGI. The CDR3 runs to 10 residues. V gave up 8 bases and J gave up 7 bases, with 9 bases separating them. CDR3 DNA sequence: TGTGCCAGCGGAGGACTAGAGCAGTACTTC. Its protein product is CASGGLEQYF.

CDR3 DNA: TGTGCCAGCTCACCACGGACAGGCGGTCAGCCCCAGCATTTT. Its translation: CASSPRTGGQPQHF. The chain carries TRBV18 and TRBJ1-5, with 7 positions matching TRBD1. The CDR3 is 14 residues long. CDR1 is KGHSH and CDR2 is LQKENI in the germline V gene. V lost 1 base to trimming and J lost 6 bases; unmatched junction nucleotides: 3.

Points on this clone: This sample includes further DNA sequences coding for the same CDR3. The J gene is TRBJ1-1, the V gene TRBV14; D call uncertain. V was trimmed by 1 base and J by 0 bases, leaving 3 bases between them. Germline assignment: CDR1 SGHDN and CDR2 FVKESK. The CDR3 loop spans 13 amino acids. This chain's CDR3 is CASSQVLNTEAFF. CDR3 coding DNA: TGTGCCAGCAGCCAAGTGTTGAACACTGAAGCTTTCTTT. Supplemented by reference TRBV14 and TRBJ1-1, the full variable domain reads EAGVTQFPSHSVIEKGQTVTLRCDPISGHDNLYWYRRVMGKEIKFLLHFVKESKQDESGMPNNRFLAERTGGTYSTLKVQPAELEDSGVYFCASSQVLNTEAFFGQGTRLTVV.

The sample holds one count of this clone. The chain is built from TRBV30 and TRBJ2-1; D uncertain. Trimming stripped 4 bases from V and 3 bases from J, with 7 bases between. CDR3 length: 12 residues. Germline V gives CDR1 GTSNPN, CDR2 SVGIG (reference sequence). The CDR3 loop reads CAWIPGYNEQFF. DNA for the CDR3: TGTGCCTGGATCCCGGGCTACAATGAGCAGTTCTTC. Supplemented by reference TRBV30 and TRBJ2-1, the full variable domain reads SQTIHQWPATLVQPVGSPLSLECTVEGTSNPNLYWYRQAAGRGLQLLFYSVGIGQISSEVPQNLSASRPQDRQFILSSKKLLLSDSGFYLCAWIPGYNEQFFGPGTRLTVL.

The chain couples TRBV7-2 to TRBJ1-5; D remains ambiguous. CDR3 length: 15 amino acids. The germline V gene has CDR1 SGHTA and CDR2 FQGNSA. The V end lost 0 bases, the J end lost 5 bases, and 11 bases lay between the germline ends. The CDR3 bases are TGTGCCAGCAGCTTAGCAGGGAAGAGGGATCAGCCCCAGCATTTT. This encodes CASSLAGKRDQPQHF.

The rearrangement links TRBV14 to TRBJ2-1; tentative D call: TRBD2 (5 bases). This CDR3 spans 11 amino acids. From germline, CDR1 is SGHDN and CDR2 FVKESK. V was shortened by 4 bases and J by 9 bases, with 7 bases between the two germline ends. CDR3 in DNA: TGTGCCAGCAGCCGGGCGGGTGAGCAGTTCTTC. Protein: CASSRAGEQFF.

The chain combines TRBV6-5 with TRBJ2-3; 11 nucleotides match TRBD2. From germline, CDR1 is MNHEY and CDR2 SVGAGI. The V gene end was trimmed by 6 bases and the J gene end by 3 bases; junction bases not matched to a gene: 5. The CDR3 length is 15 residues. This CDR3 reads CASSPGLAVTDTQYF. DNA of the CDR3: TGTGCCAGCAGCCCGGGACTAGCGGTAACAGATACGCAGTATTTT.

The chain joins TRBV5-4 to TRBJ2-5; 9 positions agree with TRBD1. The CDR3 length is 15 residues. The V segment lost 3 bases and the J segment 6 bases; nucleotides outside the gene matches: 9. Germline CDR1 reads SGHNT; CDR2 reads YYREEE (reference sequence). The CDR3: CASSSGTGIAKTQYF. CDR3 in DNA: TGTGCCAGCAGCTCCGGGACAGGGATTGCAAAGACCCAGTACTTC.

The chain is built from TRBV7-6 and TRBJ1-4; a possible D gene is TRBD1 (5 bases). Germline assignment: CDR1 SGHVS and CDR2 FNYEAQ. The CDR3 extends over 14 amino acids. Trimming stripped 1 base from V and 7 bases from J, with 10 bases between. The CDR3 bases are TGTGCCAGCAGCTTAGTGGCAGGGAGTGAAAAACTGTTTTTT. Translated: CASSLVAGSEKLFF.

The chain combines TRBV12-3 or TRBV12-4 with TRBJ1-2; TRBD1 might be the D (5 bases). The CDR3 loop spans 13 amino acids. V dropped 5 bases and J dropped 7 bases, with 14 bases sitting between them. In nucleotides, the CDR3 is TGTGCCAGCAGTGGGGCCGGCAGGGTTGGCTACACCTTC. Its translation: CASSGAGRVGYTF.

This clone was detected once. The chain employs TRBV5-6 and TRBJ2-3; no reliable D call. Germline V gene sequence: CDR1 SGHDT, CDR2 YYEEEE. The germline V and J ends were trimmed by 2 bases and 6 bases, with 4 bases remaining between them. The CDR3 length is 11 residues. Here the CDR3 DNA reads TGTGCCAGCAGCTTAAGCGATACGCAGTATTTT. Protein product: CASSLSDTQYF.

The chain's CDR3 is CASSLAPSLTGPSEKLFF. The CDR3 coding sequence is TGTGCCAGCAGCTTGGCCCCCTCCCTAACAGGGCCCTCTGAAAAACTGTTTTTT. The chain uses TRBV5-8 and TRBJ1-4, with a weak D call TRBD1 (6 bases). From germline, CDR1 is SGHTS and CDR2 YDEGEE. The V end lost 0 bases, the J end lost 7 bases, and 22 bases lay between the germline ends. The CDR3 totals 18 residues.

The rearrangement uses TRBV6-2 or TRBV6-3 and TRBJ1-1; D gene ambiguous. Germline lookup yields CDR1 MNHEY and CDR2 SVGEGT. V lost 1 base, J lost 1 base, and 10 bases lay in between. The CDR3 has 15 amino acids. This CDR3 is CASSYFRMGNTEAFF. CDR3 DNA sequence: TGTGCCAGCAGTTACTTCCGGATGGGGAACACTGAAGCTTTCTTT.

This chain joins TRBV7-6 and TRBJ2-1; 11 nucleotides align to TRBD2. V lost 2 bases, J lost 5 bases, and 2 bases stayed unmatched. The CDR3 is 15 amino acids. CDR1 is SGHVS, CDR2 FNYEAQ, per germline. This CDR3 reads CASSLLAGGNNEQFF. The CDR3 DNA reads as TGTGCCAGCAGCTTACTAGCGGGAGGAAACAATGAGCAGTTCTTC.

V and J are TRBV7-2 and TRBJ2-7; D not certain. This CDR3 is built from 15 residues. The V gene lost 2 bases and the J gene lost 0 bases, with 11 bases spanning the gap. CDR1 is SGHTA and CDR2 is FQGNSA in the germline V gene. Written as DNA, the CDR3 is TGTGCCAGCAGCTTAAATTCCGGCAGCTCCTACGAGCAGTACTTC. Its protein product is CASSLNSGSSYEQYF.

The chain links TRBV3-1 (or the pseudogene TRBV3-2) to TRBJ1-4; no reliable D call. V lost 1 base and J 0 bases, leaving 9 bases between the germline ends. Germline assignment: CDR1 LGHDT and CDR2 YNNKEL (reference sequence). The CDR3 covers 16 residues. The CDR3 nucleotides are TGTGCCAGCAGCCAAGTTCCAACAGCAACTAATGAAAAACTGTTTTTT. This translates into CASSQVPTATNEKLFF.

V is TRBV27 and J is TRBJ1-6; D is ambiguous. The V gene's germline CDR1 is MNHEY and CDR2 SMNVEV (reference sequence). V lost 0 bases to trimming and J lost 12 bases, with 6 bases between them. The CDR3 is 12 amino acids. This chain's CDR3 is CASSLSYGPLHF. The CDR3 DNA sequence: TGTGCCAGCAGTTTATCGTATGGACCCCTCCACTTT.

The V gene is TRBV7-2, the J gene TRBJ2-2; the D is unclear. The V end was cut by 3 bases, the J end by 6 bases, with 8 bases between. Germline V gene data show CDR1 as SGHTA and CDR2 as FQGNSA. The CDR3 extends over 13 amino acids. DNA of the CDR3: TGTGCCAGCAGCTTTGATCATTCCGGGGAGCTGTTTTTT. Its translation is CASSFDHSGELFF.

This clone was seen once. V and J are TRBV15 and TRBJ1-3; D call uncertain. Trimming took 0 bases from V and 3 from J, leaving 9 bases between them. Germline V gives CDR1 LNHNV, CDR2 YYDKDF (reference sequence). CDR3 length: 15 residues. The CDR3 loop is CATSRDNGNGNTIYF. As DNA, the CDR3 is TGTGCCACCAGCAGAGATAATGGGAATGGAAACACCATATATTTT.

The chain employs TRBV3-1 (or the pseudogene TRBV3-2) and TRBJ2-7, with TRBD1 as a possible D gene (6 bases). V was cut by 3 bases and J by 3 bases, with 15 bases left in between. Looked up from germline, CDR1 is LGHDT and CDR2 is YNNKEL (reference sequence). This CDR3 has 15 amino acids. The chain's CDR3 is CASSQGGQRDYEQYF. The CDR3 DNA is TGTGCCAGCAGCCAGGGCGGACAGCGAGACTACGAGCAGTACTTC.

The chain couples TRBV7-3 to TRBJ1-3; 8 bases match TRBD1. The CDR3 loop spans 17 amino acids. The V gene's germline CDR1 is SGHTA and CDR2 FQGTGA. Trimming took 1 base from V and 0 from J; bases not matched to a gene: 5. The CDR3 DNA is TGTGCCAGCAGCTTAAATCCAACAGGGGGCTCTGGAAACACCATATATTTT. Its translation: CASSLNPTGGSGNTIYF.